This T cell receptor (beta chain) was sequenced in a study of OX40 agonist ivuxolimab in advanced cancers. This clone was detected only once. The protocol was immunoSEQ multiplex PCR, while the TCRdb copy is restricted to in-frame clones and leaves out a portion. Seen here are tens of thousands of clones, less than 90% observed once, and the top ten hold roughly 0.66%. This CDR3 is built from 14 residues. Germline values: CDR1 MNHNS, CDR2 SASEGT. Trimming shortened V by 8 bases and J by 5 bases, and 18 bases separated the two germline ends. The starting material was CD4+ or CD8+ T cells sorted from blood, obtained in a trial of the OX40 agonist ivuxolimab. The rearrangement links TRBV6-1 to TRBJ2-5; D perhaps matches TRBD1 (6 bases). The clonotype was recovered from an adult with an advanced solid tumor such as melanoma, head and neck, liver or kidney cancer. The CDR3 nucleotides are TGTGCCAGCTACACAGGGTATAATTGGGAGACCCAGTACTTC. Protein product: CASYTGYNWETQYF.